A selection of T cell receptor beta chains follows, all from one sample in a study of neurological immune-mediated disorders. TCRdb fed the 5' RACE reads into MiXCR, producing one record per CDR3 protein. The table shows about 87,000 distinct CDR3 sequences, with approximately 3.5% occurring only once. The sequencing sample was made of PBMCs. The receptors shown here come from a woman between 50 and 59 years old with multiple sclerosis. CDR3s include the opening cysteine and the closing phenylalanine or tryptophan. A D gene is named only where the DNA matches it firmly. Size values are once, few and many counts, or a class for expanded clones, and some rows have none.

clone_size	d_call	v_call	j_call	cdr3_aa	cdr3_nt
many	NA	TRBV5-1	TRBJ1-1	CASRATTGTLNTEAFF	TGCGCCAGCAGGGCGACTACCGGGACACTGAACACTGAAGCTTTCTTT
many	TRBD1	TRBV7-2	TRBJ2-5	CASRSDRAETQYF	TGTGCCAGCAGATCCGACAGGGCCGAGACCCAGTACTTC
few	NA	TRBV2	TRBJ1-6	CASSTNEPRSSPLHF	TGTGCCAGCAGTACAAATGAGCCGCGTAGTTCACCCCTCCACTTT
NA	NA	TRBV6-2/TRBV6-3	TRBJ2-4	CASMQTGPNIQYF	TGTGCCAGCATGCAAACGGGGCCCAACATTCAGTACTTC
many	TRBD2	TRBV7-3	TRBJ2-7	CASSLTGTSSHEQYF	TGTGCCAGCAGCTTAACCGGGACTAGTAGCCACGAGCAGTACTTC
many	TRBD1	TRBV7-2	TRBJ1-4	CASSLGQGTNEKLFF	TGTGCCAGCAGCTTGGGACAGGGAACTAATGAAAAACTGTTTTTT
many	NA	TRBV20-1	TRBJ2-1	CSARATAREQFF	TGCAGTGCTAGAGCCACGGCTCGTGAGCAGTTCTTC
many	NA	TRBV15	TRBJ2-5	CATSRVGLQETQYF	TGTGCCACCAGCAGAGTGGGACTCCAAGAGACCCAGTACTTC
many	TRBD2	TRBV20-1	TRBJ2-1	CSARSAGDEQFF	TGCAGTGCTAGATCTGCGGGAGATGAGCAGTTCTTC
many	TRBD2	TRBV11-2	TRBJ2-1	CASSLAQWSGGDF	TGTGCCAGCAGCTTAGCCCAGTGGAGCGGGGGAGACTTC